The 5 T cell receptor beta chains presented below share a single source sample, sequenced in a study of cytomegalovirus exposure and HLA in healthy donors (dated by TCRdb to 2016 to 2017). The library was obtained by the immunoSEQ multiplex PCR assay. For the multiplex PCR, a mixture combining 60 forward primers for TCR Vbeta segments and 13 reverse primers for TCR Jbeta segments was used. As stored in TCRdb, this immuneACCESS dataset retains in-frame rearrangements with V and J assigned. A fraction of the clones does not appear; measured against another copy, unresolved V genes explain less than half of the discrepancy, and the remainder lacks a known reason. The sample table lists some 180,000 clones, roughly 80% of them with a count of one. About 1.7% of the sample lies in the top ten. Source material: PBMCs. The receptors shown here come from a woman between 18 and 29 years old in good health and CMV-seronegative.

The chain is built from TRBV11-2 and TRBJ2-5, with 7 bases lining up with TRBD1. The germline V gene encodes CDR1 SGHAT and CDR2 FQNNGV. V shed 6 bases, J shed 5 bases, and the junction held 3 bases outside the gene matches. This CDR3 spans 12 amino acids. The CDR3 bases are TGTGCCAGCAGAGGGGGCGGCGAGACCCAGTACTTC. Residues: CASRGGGETQYF.

The chain couples TRBV5-1 to TRBJ1-2; 9 bases are shared with TRBD1. Losses at the gene ends were 5 bases for V and 7 bases for J; bases not matched to a gene: 12. Germline CDR1 reads SGHRS; CDR2 reads YFSETQ. The length of the CDR3 is 15 residues. CDR3 protein: CASRYTRDRAGGYTF. For the CDR3, the DNA is TGCGCCAGCAGATACACCCGGGACAGGGCAGGTGGCTACACCTTC.

The V call is TRBV29-1, the J call TRBJ2-3; TRBD1 matches at 11 bases. The CDR3 runs to 13 residues. Trimming at V came to 7 bases and at J to 7 bases, leaving 7 bases not matched to a gene. Germline CDR1 SQVTM, CDR2 ANQGSEA. DNA of the CDR3: TGCAGCGCTGGGACAGGGGGTGGGAATACGCAGTATTTT. Encoded protein: CSAGTGGGNTQYF.

The chain has TRBV28 and TRBJ1-2, with 8 bases that match TRBD1. V shed 4 bases and J 4 bases; nucleotides not matched to a gene: 5. Germline assignment: CDR1 MDHEN and CDR2 SYDVKM. This CDR3 spans 14 amino acids. For the CDR3, the DNA is TGTGCCAGCAGTTGGACAGGGCAAGTCTATGGCTACACCTTC. It specifies CASSWTGQVYGYTF.

The chain recombines TRBV6-5 with TRBJ1-2, with D possibly TRBD1 on 6 matching bases. The germline V gene encodes CDR1 MNHEY and CDR2 SVGAGI. Trimming took 4 bases from V and 3 from J, leaving 18 bases between them. This CDR3 is 16 amino acids long. CDR3: CASSSPDSRWDYGYTF. In nucleotides, the CDR3 is TGTGCCAGCAGTTCTCCGGACAGTCGGTGGGACTATGGCTACACCTTC.